This T cell receptor beta chain comes out of a study of T cells after yellow fever vaccination. TCRdb redid the calling of the 5' RACE reads with MiXCR, one entry per CDR3 protein. This sample has about 350,000 distinct CDR3 sequences, with approximately 10% found just once. J gave up 7 bases and V 5 bases, and 7 bases lay outside the gene matches. The CDR3 runs 16 residues. In germline, CDR1 is MGHDK, CDR2 SYGVNS. The J gene is TRBJ2-2, the V gene TRBV25-1; 13 nucleotides match TRBD2. This material consisted of PBMCs, taken on the day of the first yellow fever vaccination. This sequence was found in a man between 18 and 29 years old who received the YFV17D yellow fever vaccine. CDR3 sequence reads: CASSLGLAGALGELFF. Written as DNA, the CDR3 is TGTGCCAGCAGTCTAGGACTAGCGGGGGCACTCGGGGAGCTGTTTTTT.